This TCR beta chain derives from a study of cytomegalovirus exposure and HLA in healthy donors. V was trimmed by 5 bases and J by 4 bases, leaving 9 bases between them. This CDR3 contains 12 residues. CDR1 and CDR2 from the germline V gene are GTSNPN and SVGIG (reference sequence). The PCR ran on 60 Vbeta and 13 Jbeta primers. Method: immunoSEQ multiplex PCR; TCRdb's copy keeps in-frame clones and lacks some. This sample has more than 100,000 clones, with 60% to 85% found just once. The material sequenced was PBMCs. This rearrangement joins TRBV30 to TRBJ2-1; TRBD2 might be the D (6 bases). This TCR came from a woman in her thirties or forties in good health and CMV-seropositive. The CDR3: CAWGREYNEQFF. The CDR3, as DNA: TGTGCCTGGGGGCGGGAATACAATGAGCAGTTCTTC. The full variable domain, rest sourced from reference TRBV30 and TRBJ2-1, is SQTIHQWPATLVQPVGSPLSLECTVEGTSNPNLYWYRQAAGRGLQLLFYSVGIGQISSEVPQNLSASRPQDRQFILSSKKLLLSDSGFYLCAWGREYNEQFFGPGTRLTVL.